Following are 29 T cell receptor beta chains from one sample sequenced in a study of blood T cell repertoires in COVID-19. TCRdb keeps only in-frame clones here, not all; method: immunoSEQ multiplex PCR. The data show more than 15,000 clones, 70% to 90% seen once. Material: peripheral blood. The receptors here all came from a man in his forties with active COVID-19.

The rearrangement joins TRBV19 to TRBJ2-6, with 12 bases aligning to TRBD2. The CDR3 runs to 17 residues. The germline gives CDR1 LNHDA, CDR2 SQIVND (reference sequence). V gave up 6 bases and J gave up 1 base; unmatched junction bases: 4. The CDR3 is CASRPSGRVSGANVLTF. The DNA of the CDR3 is TGTGCCAGTAGACCTAGCGGGAGGGTGTCTGGGGCCAACGTCCTGACTTTC. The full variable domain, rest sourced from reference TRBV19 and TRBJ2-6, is DGGITQSPKYLFRKEGQNVTLSCEQNLNHDAMYWYRQDPGQGLRLIYYSQIVNDFQKGDIAEGYSVSREKKESFPLTVTSAQKNPTAFYLCASRPSGRVSGANVLTFGAGSRLTVL.

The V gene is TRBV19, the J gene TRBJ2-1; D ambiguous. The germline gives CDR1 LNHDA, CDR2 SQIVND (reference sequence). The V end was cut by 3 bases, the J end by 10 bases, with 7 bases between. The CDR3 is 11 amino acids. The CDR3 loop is CASSMWREQFF. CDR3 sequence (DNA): TGTGCCAGTAGTATGTGGAGAGAGCAGTTCTTC.

CDR3 nucleotides: TGTGCCAGCAGCTTCCGGGACAGGGGGCTTAACACTGAAGCTTTCTTT. Its protein product is CASSFRDRGLNTEAFF. This chain joins TRBV5-5 and TRBJ1-1; 12 bases align to TRBD1. V shed 2 bases and J 2 bases; nucleotides not matched to a gene: 4. The CDR3 sequence is 16 residues long. Germline lookup yields CDR1 SGHKS and CDR2 YYEKEE (reference sequence).

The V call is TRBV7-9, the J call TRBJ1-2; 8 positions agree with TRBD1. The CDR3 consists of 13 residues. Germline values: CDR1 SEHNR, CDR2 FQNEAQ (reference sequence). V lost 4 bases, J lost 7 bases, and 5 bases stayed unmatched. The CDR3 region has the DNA TGTGCCAGCAGCTCAGGACAGGGTGCTGGCTACACCTTC. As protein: CASSSGQGAGYTF.

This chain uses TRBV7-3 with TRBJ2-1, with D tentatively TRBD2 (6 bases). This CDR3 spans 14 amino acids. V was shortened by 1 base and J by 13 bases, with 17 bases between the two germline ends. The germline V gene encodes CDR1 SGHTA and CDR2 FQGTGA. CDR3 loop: CASSLRGRDSGQFF. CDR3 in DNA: TGTGCCAGCAGCTTAAGGGGTCGGGACTCAGGTCAGTTCTTC.

The CDR3 spells CASSPLEAGDHNEQFF. Here the CDR3 DNA reads TGTGCCAGCAGCCCCCTGGAGGCGGGGGACCACAATGAGCAGTTCTTC. The V call is TRBV4-2, the J call TRBJ2-1, with 7 bases that match TRBD2. The germline V gene has CDR1 LGHNA and CDR2 YNFKEQ. V gave up 4 bases and J gave up 5 bases; unmatched junction bases: 11. The CDR3 is 16 amino acids.

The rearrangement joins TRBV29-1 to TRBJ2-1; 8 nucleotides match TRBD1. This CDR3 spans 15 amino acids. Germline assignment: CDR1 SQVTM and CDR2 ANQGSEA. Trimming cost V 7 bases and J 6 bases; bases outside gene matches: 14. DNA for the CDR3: TGCAGCGGCACCCCAGGCAGGGGGCGGTTCAATGAGCAGTTCTTC. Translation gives CSGTPGRGRFNEQFF.

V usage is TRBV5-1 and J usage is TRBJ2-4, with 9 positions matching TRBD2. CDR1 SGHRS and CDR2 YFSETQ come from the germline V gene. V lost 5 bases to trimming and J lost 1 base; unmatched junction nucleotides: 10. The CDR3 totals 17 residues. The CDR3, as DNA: TGCGCCAGCAGGAAGACCGCGGGAGGGTTCGCCAAAAACATTCAGTACTTC. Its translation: CASRKTAGGFAKNIQYF.

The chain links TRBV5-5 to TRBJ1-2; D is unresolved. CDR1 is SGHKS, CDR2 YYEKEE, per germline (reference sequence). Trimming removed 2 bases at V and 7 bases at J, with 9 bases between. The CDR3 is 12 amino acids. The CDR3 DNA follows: TGTGCCAGCAGCTTCCCAACTTCTGGCTACACCTTC. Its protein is CASSFPTSGYTF.

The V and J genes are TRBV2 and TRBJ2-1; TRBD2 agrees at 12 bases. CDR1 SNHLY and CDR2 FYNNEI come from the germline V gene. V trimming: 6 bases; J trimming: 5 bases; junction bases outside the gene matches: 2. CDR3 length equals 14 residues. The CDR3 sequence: CASRGLAGNNEQFF. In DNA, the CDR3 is TGTGCCAGCAGGGGACTAGCGGGCAACAATGAGCAGTTCTTC.

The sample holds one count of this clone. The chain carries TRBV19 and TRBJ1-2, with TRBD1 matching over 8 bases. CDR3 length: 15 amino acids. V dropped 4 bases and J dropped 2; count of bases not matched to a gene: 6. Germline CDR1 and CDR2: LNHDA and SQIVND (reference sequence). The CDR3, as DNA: TGTGCCAGTAGTAGAGACAGGGGAAACAACTATGGCTACACCTTC. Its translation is CASSRDRGNNYGYTF.

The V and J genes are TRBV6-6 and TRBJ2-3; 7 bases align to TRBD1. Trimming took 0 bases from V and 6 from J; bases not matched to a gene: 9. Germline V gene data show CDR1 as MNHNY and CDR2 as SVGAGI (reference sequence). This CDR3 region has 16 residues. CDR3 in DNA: TGTGCCAGCAGTTACTCGCCGACAGGGTATGAGGATACGCAGTATTTT. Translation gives CASSYSPTGYEDTQYF.

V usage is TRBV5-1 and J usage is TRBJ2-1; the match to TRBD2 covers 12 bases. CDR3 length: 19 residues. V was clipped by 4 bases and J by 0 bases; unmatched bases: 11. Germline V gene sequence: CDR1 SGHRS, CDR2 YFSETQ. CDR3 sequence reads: CASSPSGLAGWSSYNEQFF. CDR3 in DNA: TGCGCCAGCAGCCCGTCGGGACTAGCGGGCTGGAGCTCCTACAATGAGCAGTTCTTC. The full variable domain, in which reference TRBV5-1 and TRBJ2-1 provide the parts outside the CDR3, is KAGVTQTPRYLIKTRGQQVTLSCSPISGHRSVSWYQQTPGQGLQFLFEYFSETQRNKGNFPGRFSGRQFSNSRSEMNVSTLELGDSALYLCASSPSGLAGWSSYNEQFFGPGTRLTVL.

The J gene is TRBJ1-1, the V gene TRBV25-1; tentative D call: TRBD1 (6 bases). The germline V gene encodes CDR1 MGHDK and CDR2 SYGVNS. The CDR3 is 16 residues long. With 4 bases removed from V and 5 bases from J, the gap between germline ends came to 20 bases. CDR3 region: CASSGLITGGETEAFF. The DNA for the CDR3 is TGTGCCAGCAGTGGTCTTATAACTGGGGGCGAAACTGAAGCTTTCTTT.

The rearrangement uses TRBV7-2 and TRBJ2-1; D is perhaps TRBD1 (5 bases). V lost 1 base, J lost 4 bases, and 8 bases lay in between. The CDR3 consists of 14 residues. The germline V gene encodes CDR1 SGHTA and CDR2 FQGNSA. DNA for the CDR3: TGTGCCAGCAGCTTAGAGGCAGGGTACAATGAGCAGTTCTTC. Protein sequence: CASSLEAGYNEQFF.

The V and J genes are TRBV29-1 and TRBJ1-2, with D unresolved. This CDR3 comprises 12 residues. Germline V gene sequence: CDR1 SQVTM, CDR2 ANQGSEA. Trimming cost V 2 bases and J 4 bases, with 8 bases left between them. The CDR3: CSVETDLYGYTF. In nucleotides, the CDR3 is TGCAGCGTTGAAACAGACCTCTATGGCTACACCTTC.

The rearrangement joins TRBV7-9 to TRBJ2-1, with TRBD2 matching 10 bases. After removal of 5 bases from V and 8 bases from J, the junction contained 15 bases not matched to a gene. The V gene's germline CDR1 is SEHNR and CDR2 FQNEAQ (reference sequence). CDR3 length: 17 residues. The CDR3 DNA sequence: TGTGCCAGCAGCCATTTCGGGGCTAGCGGGAGCGGGTATGAGCAGTTCTTC. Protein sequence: CASSHFGASGSGYEQFF.

The CDR3 protein is CATTQQANTEAFF. Written as DNA, the CDR3 is TGTGCCACCACTCAGCAGGCGAACACTGAAGCTTTCTTT. The chain has TRBV12-3 or TRBV12-4 and TRBJ1-1; unclear D gene. This CDR3 spans 13 amino acids. V was clipped by 10 bases and J by 1 base, with 13 bases between them.

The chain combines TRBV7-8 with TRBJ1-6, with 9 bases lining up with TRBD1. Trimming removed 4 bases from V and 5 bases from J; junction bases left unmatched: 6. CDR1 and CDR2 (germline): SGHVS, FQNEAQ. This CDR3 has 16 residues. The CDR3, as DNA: TGTGCCAGCAGCTCATACCGGGACAGGGATAATTCACCCCTCCACTTT. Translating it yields CASSSYRDRDNSPLHF. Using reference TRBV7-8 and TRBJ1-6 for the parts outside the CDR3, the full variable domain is GAGVSQSPRYKVAKRGQDVALRCDPISGHVSLFWYQQALGQGPEFLTYFQNEAQLDKSGLPSDRFFAERPEGSVSTLKIQRTQQEDSAVYLCASSSYRDRDNSPLHFGNGTRLTVT.

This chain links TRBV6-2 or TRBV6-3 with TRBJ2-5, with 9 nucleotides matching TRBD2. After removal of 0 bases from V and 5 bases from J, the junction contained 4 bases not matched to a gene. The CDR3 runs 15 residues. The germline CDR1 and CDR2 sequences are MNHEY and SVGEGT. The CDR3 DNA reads TGTGCCAGCAGTTACTCTAGCGGGAGTAGGGAGACCCAGTACTTC. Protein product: CASSYSSGSRETQYF.

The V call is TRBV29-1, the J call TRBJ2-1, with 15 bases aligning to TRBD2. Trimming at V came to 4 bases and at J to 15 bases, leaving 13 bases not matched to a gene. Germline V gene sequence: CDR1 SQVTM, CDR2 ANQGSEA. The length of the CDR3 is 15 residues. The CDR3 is CSVAEGLAGGGIPFF. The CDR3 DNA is TGCAGCGTTGCGGAGGGACTAGCGGGAGGCGGGATCCCGTTCTTC.

The CDR3 DNA reads TGCAGTGTCCGCGGGACTAGCGGGAAAGAGACCCAGTACTTC. Protein: CSVRGTSGKETQYF. The chain has TRBV29-1 and TRBJ2-5, with TRBD2 identical over 13 bases. The CDR3 is made up of 14 amino acids. Germline V gene data show CDR1 as SQVTM and CDR2 as ANQGSEA.

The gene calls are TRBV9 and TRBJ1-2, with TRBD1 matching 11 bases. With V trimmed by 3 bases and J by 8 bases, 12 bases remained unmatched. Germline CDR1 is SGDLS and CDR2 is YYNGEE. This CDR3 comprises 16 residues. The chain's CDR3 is CASSARTGGALEGYTF. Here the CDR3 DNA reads TGTGCCAGCAGCGCTCGGACAGGGGGCGCTTTAGAGGGCTACACCTTC.

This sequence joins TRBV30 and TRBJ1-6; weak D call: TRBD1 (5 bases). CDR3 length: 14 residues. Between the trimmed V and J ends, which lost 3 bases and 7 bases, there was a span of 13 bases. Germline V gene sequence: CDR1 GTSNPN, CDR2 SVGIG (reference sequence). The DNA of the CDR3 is TGTGCCTGGAGGGCCGGGGGGGGAAATTCACCCCTCCACTTT. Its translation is CAWRAGGGNSPLHF.

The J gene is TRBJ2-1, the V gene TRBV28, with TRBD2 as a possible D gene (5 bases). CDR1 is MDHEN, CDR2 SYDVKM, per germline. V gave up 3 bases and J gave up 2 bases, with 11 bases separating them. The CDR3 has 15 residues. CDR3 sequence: CASSLIPGAYNEQFF. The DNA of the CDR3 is TGTGCCAGCAGTTTGATACCCGGGGCCTACAATGAGCAGTTCTTC.

For the CDR3, the DNA is TGCGCCAGCAGCTTAGACAGGGTTACGTACACTGAAGCTTTCTTT. Its protein product is CASSLDRVTYTEAFF. The chain joins TRBV5-1 to TRBJ1-1; the match to TRBD1 covers 7 bases. The CDR3 length is 15 residues. V dropped 2 bases and J dropped 3; count of bases not matched to a gene: 7. Germline loops: CDR1 SGHRS, CDR2 YFSETQ. Complete variable domain (other parts from reference TRBV5-1 and TRBJ1-1): KAGVTQTPRYLIKTRGQQVTLSCSPISGHRSVSWYQQTPGQGLQFLFEYFSETQRNKGNFPGRFSGRQFSNSRSEMNVSTLELGDSALYLCASSLDRVTYTEAFFGQGTRLTVV.

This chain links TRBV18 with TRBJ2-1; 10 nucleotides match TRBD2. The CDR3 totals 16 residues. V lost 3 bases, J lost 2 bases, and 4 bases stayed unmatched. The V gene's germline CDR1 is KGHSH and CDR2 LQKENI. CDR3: CASSPRTSGTYNEQFF. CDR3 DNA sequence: TGTGCCAGCTCACCTAGGACTAGCGGAACCTACAATGAGCAGTTCTTC. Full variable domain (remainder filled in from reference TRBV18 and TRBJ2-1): NAGVMQNPRHLVRRRGQEARLRCSPMKGHSHVYWYRQLPEEGLKFMVYLQKENIIDESGMPKERFSAEFPKEGPSILRIQQVVRGDSAAYFCASSPRTSGTYNEQFFGPGTRLTVL.

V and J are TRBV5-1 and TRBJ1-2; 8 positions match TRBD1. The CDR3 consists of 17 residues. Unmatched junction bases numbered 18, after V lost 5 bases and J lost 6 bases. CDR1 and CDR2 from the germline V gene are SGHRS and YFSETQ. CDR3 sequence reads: CASSEAAGGAGWDGYTF. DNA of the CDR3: TGCGCCAGCAGTGAAGCGGCAGGGGGCGCAGGATGGGATGGCTACACCTTC.

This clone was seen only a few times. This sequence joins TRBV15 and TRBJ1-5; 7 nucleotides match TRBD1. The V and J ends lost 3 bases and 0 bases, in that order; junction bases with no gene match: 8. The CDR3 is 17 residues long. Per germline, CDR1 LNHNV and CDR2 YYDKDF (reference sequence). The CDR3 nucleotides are TGTGCCACCAGCAGCCCTAACAGGGGAGATAGCAATCAGCCCCAGCATTTT. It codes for CATSSPNRGDSNQPQHF.